These 26 T cell receptor beta chains were all obtained from the same sample, sequenced in a study of T cells in women clearing cervical HPV infection. Generated by immunoSEQ multiplex PCR, the TCRdb table keeps only in-frame clones and is missing some. The sample's table shows about 30,000 clones. What was sequenced was blood buffy coat. Source of these receptors: a woman between 18 and 70 years old with a cervical HPV16 infection that either progressed to CIN3+ or cleared (not recorded which).

Details on this clone: Read coverage stops 3 residues before the CDR3 terminus; the germline J gene supplies the remainder. The chain carries TRBV10-1 and TRBJ2-3; D ambiguous. The V and J ends lost 0 bases and 3 bases respectively, with 4 bases between them. Germline V CDR1 and CDR2: WNHNN, SYGVQD (reference sequence). This CDR3 has 13 amino acids. The CDR3 reads CASSESQTDTQYF. Incomplete CDR3 DNA: TGCGCCAGCAGTGAGTCGCAGACAGATACG.

Remarks on this clone: The CDR3 end lies 3 residues beyond the end of the read and is filled in from the germline J gene. The chain links TRBV5-1 to TRBJ2-7, with 11 bases matching TRBD1. The germline V gene encodes CDR1 SGHRS and CDR2 YFSETQ. The CDR3 runs 17 residues. The V gene end was trimmed by 4 bases and the J gene end by 6 bases; junction bases not matched to a gene: 15. CDR3 DNA, as far as it was read: TGCGCCAGCAGCCCCTCCCTGTGGGGACAGGGGGTGAGCGAG. Translating it yields CASSPSLWGQGVSE. The full CDR3 reads CASSPSLWGQGVSEQYF. Together with reference TRBV5-1 and TRBJ2-7, the CDR3 gives the full variable domain: KAGVTQTPRYLIKTRGQQVTLSCSPISGHRSVSWYQQTPGQGLQFLFEYFSETQRNKGNFPGRFSGRQFSNSRSEMNVSTLELGDSALYLCASSPSLWGQGVSEQYFGPGTRLTVT.

A remark on this clone: The CDR3 end is not reached by the read, which stops 3 residues before it; the germline J gene fills it in. This chain joins TRBV6-2 or TRBV6-3 and TRBJ2-7; 10 bases fit TRBD2. Germline lookup yields CDR1 MNHEY and CDR2 SVGEGT. Trimming at V came to 7 bases and at J to 6 bases, leaving 18 bases not matched to a gene. CDR3 length: 17 amino acids. The CDR3 loop is CASMDASGGLIFGEQYF. The part of the CDR3 DNA that was read is TGTGCCAGCATGGATGCTAGCGGGGGCCTAATCTTCGGCGAG.

Points on this clone: The read terminates 3 residues ahead of where the CDR3 ends, so the germline J gene completes it. The rearrangement joins TRBV20-1 to TRBJ2-5; 7 positions match TRBD1. The length of the CDR3 is 14 residues. Germline V gives CDR1 DFQATT, CDR2 SNEGSKA (reference sequence). V shed 6 bases and J 3 bases; nucleotides not matched to a gene: 10. The part of the CDR3 DNA that was read is TGCAGTGCCGGACCGACAGGGACAAAAGAGACC. Protein product: CSAGPTGTKET. The whole CDR3 protein is CSAGPTGTKETQYF.

Points on this clone: The CDR3 extends 3 residues past the end of the read, so its final part is completed from the germline J gene. The J gene is TRBJ2-1, the V gene TRBV2; the D gene is possibly TRBD1 (6 bases). The V gene lost 6 bases and the J gene lost 7 bases, with 19 bases spanning the gap. Germline V gene sequence: CDR1 SNHLY, CDR2 FYNNEI. This CDR3 has 15 amino acids. The CDR3 here is CASRYRLTGRNEQFF. The DNA read from the CDR3 is TGTGCCAGCAGATACAGACTTACAGGGCGGAATGAG.

Of note for this clone: From the germline J gene comes the end of the CDR3, since the read stops 3 residues before it. V and J are TRBV20-1 and TRBJ2-1, with D perhaps TRBD2 (6 bases). The germline V gene encodes CDR1 DFQATT and CDR2 SNEGSKA (reference sequence). Trimming removed 6 bases from V and 3 bases from J, with 21 bases in between. CDR3 size: 16 residues. Partial CDR3 DNA: TGCAGTGCCCCGGGACTCTCCGACTTTCTCTACAATGAG. Its protein is CSAPGLSDFLYNE. The whole CDR3 protein reads CSAPGLSDFLYNEQFF.

Concerning this clone: The read gets to within 3 residues of the CDR3 end, and the germline J gene fills in the rest. The rearrangement uses TRBV18 and TRBJ1-2; perhaps TRBD1 as D (6 bases). V was shortened by 3 bases and J by 0 bases, with 8 bases between the two germline ends. The CDR3 spans 14 residues. Per the germline V gene, CDR1 is KGHSH and CDR2 is LQKENI. This chain's CDR3 is CASSPDRSNYGYTF. The sequenced CDR3 bases are TGTGCCAGCTCACCGGACAGATCTAACTATGGC.

Worth noting for this clone: The read is 3 residues too short to cover the CDR3 end, so that end is filled in from the germline J gene. The chain recombines TRBV5-4 with TRBJ2-3; TRBD2 is a possible D gene (5 bases). Per germline, CDR1 SGHNT and CDR2 YYREEE (reference sequence). The V end was cut by 0 bases, the J end by 3 bases, with 5 bases between. The CDR3 loop spans 13 amino acids. The CDR3 spells CASSLAGTDTQYF. Incomplete CDR3 DNA: TGTGCCAGCAGCTTGGCGGGGACAGATACG.

With regard to this clone: The read stops 3 residues short of the end of the CDR3; the missing end is completed from the germline J gene. The J gene is TRBJ2-3, the V gene TRBV5-1; TRBD2 matches 7 bases. The length of the CDR3 is 15 residues. Germline CDR1 SGHRS, CDR2 YFSETQ. V shed 2 bases, J shed 3 bases, and the junction held 6 bases outside the gene matches. The CDR3 DNA, read in part, is TGCGCCAGCAGCTTATCCGGGACTACTACAGATACG. It specifies CASSLSGTTTDT. The full CDR3 protein is CASSLSGTTTDTQYF. Full variable domain (outside the CDR3, taken from reference TRBV5-1 and TRBJ2-3): KAGVTQTPRYLIKTRGQQVTLSCSPISGHRSVSWYQQTPGQGLQFLFEYFSETQRNKGNFPGRFSGRQFSNSRSEMNVSTLELGDSALYLCASSLSGTTTDTQYFGPGTRLTVL.

Of note for this clone: The read falls 3 residues short of the CDR3 end, and the missing part is taken from the germline J gene. This chain links TRBV7-3 with TRBJ2-1; 8 bases map to TRBD2. Trimming removed 4 bases from V and 3 bases from J; junction bases left unmatched: 2. The CDR3 runs to 14 residues. Looked up from germline, CDR1 is SGHTA and CDR2 is FQGTGA. The CDR3 spells CASSSGGDYNEQFF. The CDR3 bases that were read are TGTGCCAGCAGCTCCGGGGGGGACTACAATGAG.

Turning to this clone: The missing CDR3 end, 3 residues past where the read stops, is filled in from the germline J gene. J is TRBJ2-3 and V is TRBV3-1 (or the pseudogene TRBV3-2); D is undetermined. CDR3 length equals 14 residues. V lost 0 bases to trimming and J lost 7 bases, with 11 bases between them. Germline V gene lookup returns CDR1 LGHDT and CDR2 YNNKEL (reference sequence). The DNA read from the CDR3 is TGTGCCAGCAGCCAAGAGAGTAACTCTTATACG. Its translation: CASSQESNSYT. The full-length CDR3 reads as CASSQESNSYTQYF.

Points on this clone: The missing CDR3 end, 3 residues past where the read stops, is filled in from the germline J gene. The genes are TRBV5-4 and TRBJ2-5; D remains ambiguous. CDR3 length: 11 amino acids. V shed 3 bases and J shed 2 bases, with 2 bases lying between them. Germline CDR1 is SGHNT and CDR2 is YYREEE (reference sequence). The CDR3 sequence: CASSSQETQYF. The CDR3 bases that were read are TGTGCCAGCAGCTCACAAGAGACC.

About this clone: The read ends 3 residues early relative to the CDR3; the germline J gene fills the gap. The V and J genes are TRBV5-1 and TRBJ1-5; the D is unclear. V lost 0 bases and J lost 2, with 9 bases in between. CDR1 is SGHRS and CDR2 is YFSETQ in the germline V gene. This CDR3 is built from 15 residues. CDR3 DNA, as far as it was read: TGCGCCAGCAGCTTGGCCGGGTTGGGCAATCAGCCC. It is translated as CASSLAGLGNQP. The whole CDR3 reads CASSLAGLGNQPQHF.

In the case of this clone: The sequence runs out 3 residues before the end of the CDR3; the remainder is reconstructed from the germline J gene. The chain is built from TRBV11-2 and TRBJ2-1; perhaps TRBD2 as D (6 bases). The CDR3 covers 15 residues. From germline, CDR1 is SGHAT and CDR2 FQNNGV. Trimming took off 0 bases at V and 3 bases at J, with 9 bases between the two ends. CDR3: CASSLDLGGYNEQFF. Partial CDR3 DNA: TGTGCCAGCAGCTTAGATCTCGGGGGCTACAATGAG.

This CDR3 reads CASSEAIPVYYNEQFF. The sequenced part of the CDR3 DNA is TGTGCCAGCAGTGAAGCTATCCCTGTTTACTACAATGAG. V and J are TRBV6-1 and TRBJ2-1; D is unclear. The read halts 3 residues ahead of the CDR3 end, with the missing end drawn from the germline J gene. CDR3 length: 16 amino acids. CDR1 is MNHNS, CDR2 SASEGT, per germline. Trimming pared 0 bases from V and 3 bases from J, leaving 12 bases between.

The CDR3 bases that were read are TGTGCCAGCAGTGAAGAGGGTTCGGGCACAGATACG. It specifies CASSEEGSGTDT. In full, the CDR3 is CASSEEGSGTDTQYF. The chain recombines TRBV6-1 with TRBJ2-3; D call uncertain. The sequenced fragment ends 3 residues before the CDR3 boundary, so the rest is inferred from the germline J gene. The length of the CDR3 is 15 residues. Germline V gives CDR1 MNHNS, CDR2 SASEGT. V shed 1 base and J shed 1 base, with 9 bases lying between them.

With regard to this clone: The DNA ends 3 residues before the CDR3 does, and the rest of the CDR3 is filled in from the germline J gene. The V gene is TRBV5-1, the J gene TRBJ1-1; maybe TRBD1 (5 bases). This CDR3 is built from 15 residues. The germline V and J ends were trimmed by 2 bases and 2 bases, with 13 bases remaining between them. Germline-derived CDR1 and CDR2 are SGHRS and YFSETQ. CDR3 DNA, as far as it was read: TGCGCCAGCAGCTTAGGAAACAGGTTAAACACTGAA. Translation gives CASSLGNRLNTE. The whole CDR3 sequence is CASSLGNRLNTEAFF.

In the case of this clone: The read stops 3 residues short of the end of the CDR3; the missing end is completed from the germline J gene. This rearrangement joins TRBV20-1 to TRBJ1-4; 8 bases agree with TRBD1. The germline CDR1 and CDR2 sequences are DFQATT and SNEGSKA (reference sequence). The V and J ends lost 5 bases and 3 bases, in that order; junction bases with no gene match: 5. The CDR3 loop spans 14 amino acids. Incomplete CDR3 DNA: TGCAGTGCTGGCTACAGGGGGGCTAATGAAAAA. Encoded protein: CSAGYRGANEK. The whole CDR3 sequence is CSAGYRGANEKLFF.

Concerning this clone itself: The DNA ends 3 residues before the CDR3 does, and the rest of the CDR3 is filled in from the germline J gene. V and J are TRBV28 and TRBJ2-1; 8 nucleotides agree with TRBD2. The CDR3 is made up of 15 amino acids. The V gene end was trimmed by 4 bases and the J gene end by 5 bases; junction bases not matched to a gene: 7. Looked up from germline, CDR1 is MDHEN and CDR2 is SYDVKM. This CDR3 is CASSSRGGRNNEQFF. The sequenced CDR3 bases are TGTGCCAGCAGTTCCCGGGGGGGCCGAAACAATGAG.

CDR3 amino acids: CASSFGTSGAETQYF. The DNA read from the CDR3 is TGCGCCAGCAGCTTCGGGACTAGCGGGGCAGAGACC. The chain carries TRBV5-1 and TRBJ2-5, with TRBD2 matching 13 bases. The read terminates 3 residues before the CDR3 end, so the remaining end is supplied by the germline J gene. The CDR3 is made up of 15 amino acids. Germline assignment: CDR1 SGHRS and CDR2 YFSETQ. After removal of 2 bases from V and 4 bases from J, the junction contained 2 bases not matched to a gene.

A note on this clone: With the read ending 3 residues before the CDR3 end, the germline J gene is used to fill in that end. The gene calls are TRBV6-1 and TRBJ2-5; 7 bases fit TRBD2. Trimming at V came to 1 base and at J to 5 bases, leaving 10 bases not matched to a gene. The germline gives CDR1 MNHNS, CDR2 SASEGT. The CDR3 is 16 residues long. CDR3 DNA (partial): TGTGCCAGCAGTGAAGAGGCAGCTCACGGGGGGGAGACC. This gives the protein CASSEEAAHGGET. The full CDR3 is CASSEEAAHGGETQYF.

Comments on this clone: The CDR3 end is not reached by the read, which stops 3 residues before it; the germline J gene fills it in. This chain uses TRBV4-1 with TRBJ1-1, with 10 bases identical to TRBD1. Per germline, CDR1 MGHRA and CDR2 YSYEKL. The CDR3 length is 16 residues. The V gene end was trimmed by 1 base and the J gene end by 4 bases; junction bases not matched to a gene: 6. The sequenced part of the CDR3 DNA is TGCGCCAGCAGCCAAGTCCCGGGACAGGGGTCCACTGAA. This sequence encodes CASSQVPGQGSTE. In full, the CDR3 is CASSQVPGQGSTEAFF.

Worth noting for this clone: The read terminates 3 residues ahead of where the CDR3 ends, so the germline J gene completes it. The chain uses TRBV2 and TRBJ2-7; no clear D gene. Germline CDR1 is SNHLY and CDR2 is FYNNEI. The CDR3 is 9 residues long. The ends were cut back, 11 bases at V and 4 bases at J, with 6 bases in the middle. CDR3 in amino acids: CAGHYEQYF. CDR3 DNA, as far as it was read: TGTGCCGGCCATTACGAG.

As for this clone: The CDR3 extends 3 residues past the end of the read, so its final part is completed from the germline J gene. This chain links TRBV7-3 with TRBJ2-1; D is perhaps TRBD1 (5 bases). Germline V gene data show CDR1 as SGHTA and CDR2 as FQGTGA. Trimming pared 2 bases from V and 9 bases from J, leaving 17 bases between. The CDR3 runs 15 residues. The DNA read from the CDR3 is TGTGCCAGCAGCTTAGACCTGGGGCCACCCCCTGAG. Translated, it gives CASSLDLGPPPE. The full CDR3 sequence reads CASSLDLGPPPEQFF.

As for this clone: The CDR3 end is not reached by the read, which stops 3 residues before it; the germline J gene fills it in. This chain links TRBV4-2 with TRBJ2-3, with D perhaps TRBD2 (5 bases). The CDR3 is 16 amino acids. V was cut by 0 bases and J by 1 base, with 11 bases left in between. The germline CDR1 and CDR2 sequences are LGHNA and YNFKEQ. Incomplete CDR3 DNA: TGTGCCAGCAGCCAAGATCCCGGGGATCGCACAGATACG. Protein product: CASSQDPGDRTDT. The CDR3 reads in full as CASSQDPGDRTDTQYF.

Comments on this clone: The sequence runs out 3 residues before the end of the CDR3; the remainder is reconstructed from the germline J gene. This chain joins TRBV5-1 and TRBJ1-1; D call uncertain. Trimming took 2 bases from V and 1 from J, leaving 9 bases between them. Germline CDR1 is SGHRS and CDR2 is YFSETQ. The CDR3 spans 14 residues. The CDR3 bases that were read are TGCGCCAGCAGCTTAGACAACGCGAACACTGAA. Protein product: CASSLDNANTE. The entire CDR3 is CASSLDNANTEAFF.